These 15 T cell receptor beta chains were all obtained from the same sample, sequenced in a study of blood T cells in healthy people across ages. The use of a sample-barcoded 5' primer and a J-beta primer mix characterized a second PCR of 7 to 11 cycles. TCRdb recomputed calls from the 5' RACE reads with MiXCR, one row per CDR3 protein. The table lists about 640,000 distinct CDR3 sequences, about 54% of them singletons. The sample comprised blood. The receptors originated from a man aged 60-69 years in good health.

The chain links TRBV6-5 to TRBJ2-4; D perhaps matches TRBD2 (5 bases). The end of the DNA fits TRBJ2-5 better, so the J call may be wrong. Looked up from germline, CDR1 is MNHEY and CDR2 is SVGAGI. This CDR3 is built from 14 residues. The CDR3 sequence: CASSPTGWRETQYF. The CDR3 DNA reads TGTGCCAGCAGTCCTACGGGGTGGCGGGAGACCCAGTACTTC.

The chain carries TRBV27 and TRBJ1-5; D unresolved. The V gene's germline CDR1 is MNHEY and CDR2 SMNVEV (reference sequence). The CDR3 is 15 residues long. The germline V and J ends were trimmed by 0 bases and 5 bases, with 11 bases remaining between them. CDR3 residues: CASSLSKDRYQPQHF. The CDR3 DNA follows: TGTGCCAGCAGTTTATCGAAGGACCGTTATCAGCCCCAGCATTTT.

The chain combines TRBV11-2 with TRBJ1-4; D might be TRBD1 (6 bases). Germline V gene data show CDR1 as SGHAT and CDR2 as FQNNGV. The CDR3 is 15 residues long. Trimming cost V 5 bases and J 7 bases, with 17 bases left between them. CDR3 in amino acids: CASSPVGGQGEKLFF. The CDR3 nucleotides read TGTGCCAGCAGCCCCGTCGGGGGCCAGGGTGAAAAACTGTTTTTT.

This CDR3 reads CATSLGDQETQYF. In nucleotides, the CDR3 is TGTGCCACCAGTCTAGGGGACCAAGAGACCCAGTACTTC. The chain joins TRBV24-1 to TRBJ2-5; maybe TRBD1 (5 bases). This CDR3 comprises 13 residues. V lost 6 bases and J lost 0, with 7 bases in between. The V gene's germline CDR1 is KGHDR and CDR2 SFDVKD.

The V gene is TRBV7-2, the J gene TRBJ1-2; D perhaps matches TRBD1 (6 bases). Germline values: CDR1 SGHTA, CDR2 FQGNSA. V was cut by 2 bases and J by 4 bases, with 11 bases left in between. The CDR3 contains 14 residues. CDR3 sequence (DNA): TGTGCCAGCAGCTTAAGACAGGCCCCCTATGGCTACACCTTC. It specifies CASSLRQAPYGYTF.

The chain employs TRBV5-1 and TRBJ1-2; D possibly corresponds to TRBD1 (5 bases). In germline, CDR1 is SGHRS, CDR2 YFSETQ. The CDR3 loop spans 14 amino acids. With 0 bases removed from V and 4 bases from J, the gap between germline ends came to 10 bases. The CDR3 DNA reads as TGCGCCAGCAGCTTGGACTCGGGGCTCTATGGCTACACCTTC. Residues: CASSLDSGLYGYTF. The whole variable domain, remainder taken from reference TRBV5-1 and TRBJ1-2, is KAGVTQTPRYLIKTRGQQVTLSCSPISGHRSVSWYQQTPGQGLQFLFEYFSETQRNKGNFPGRFSGRQFSNSRSEMNVSTLELGDSALYLCASSLDSGLYGYTFGSGTRLTVV.

This clonotype was seen more than once but under ten times. The rearrangement joins TRBV20-1 to TRBJ2-1, with D perhaps assigned TRBD1 or TRBD2 (5 bases each). This CDR3 region has 14 residues. V lost 3 bases and J 5 bases, leaving 14 bases between the germline ends. Germline V lookup: CDR1 DFQATT, CDR2 SNEGSKA (reference sequence). CDR3 nucleotides: TGCAGTGCTAGTTATGGGGGACGGAACAATGAGCAGTTCTTC. It is translated as CSASYGGRNNEQFF.

CDR3 residues: CASRGTGASQETQYF. Written as DNA, the CDR3 is TGCGCCAGCAGAGGGACAGGAGCTTCTCAAGAGACCCAGTACTTC. The chain is built from TRBV5-1 and TRBJ2-5; TRBD1 agrees at 8 bases. The CDR3 contains 15 residues. V was pared by 5 bases and J by 2 bases, with 8 bases of the junction left unmatched. Looked up from germline, CDR1 is SGHRS and CDR2 is YFSETQ.

V usage is TRBV29-1 and J usage is TRBJ2-7; no clear D. V lost 6 bases to trimming and J lost 7 bases, with 10 bases between them. The germline V gene encodes CDR1 SQVTM and CDR2 ANQGSEA. The length of the CDR3 is 10 residues. The CDR3 sequence is CSVGSNEQYF. Here the CDR3 DNA reads TGCAGCGTAGGAAGCAATGAGCAGTACTTC.

This rearrangement joins TRBV9 to TRBJ2-7, with TRBD2 as a possible D gene (6 bases). Per germline, CDR1 SGDLS and CDR2 YYNGEE. Trimming removed 3 bases at V and 7 bases at J, with 23 bases between. The CDR3 covers 16 residues. The CDR3 sequence: CASSATGGSSYNEQYF. In DNA, the CDR3 is TGTGCCAGCAGCGCCACTGGGGGGTCCTCCTACAATGAGCAGTACTTC.

This chain uses TRBV3-1 with TRBJ2-7, with D perhaps matching TRBD1 (5 bases). Germline assignment: CDR1 LGHDT and CDR2 YNNKEL (reference sequence). The CDR3 is 14 amino acids. Trimming cost V 5 bases and J 0 bases, with 11 bases left between them. The CDR3 DNA reads as TGTGCCAGCAGCGCCCGGACACTCTCCTACGAGCAGTACTTC. It translates to CASSARTLSYEQYF.

This clonotype has more than one count but fewer than ten. V usage is TRBV6-6 and J usage is TRBJ1-2, with TRBD1 matching over 8 bases. This CDR3 spans 13 amino acids. V gave up 6 bases and J gave up 7 bases; unmatched junction bases: 7. CDR1 and CDR2 from the germline V gene are MNHNY and SVGAGI (reference sequence). The CDR3 DNA reads as TGTGCCAGCAGCTCACCGACAGGGGCTGGCTACACCTTC. Translation: CASSSPTGAGYTF.

This clonotype was seen a handful of times. The chain has TRBV29-1 and TRBJ2-5; D might be TRBD1 (5 bases). Trimming took off 3 bases at V and 5 bases at J, with 13 bases between the two ends. Germline lookup yields CDR1 SQVTM and CDR2 ANQGSEA. The CDR3 loop spans 13 amino acids. CDR3 amino acids: CSVDIRVGETQYF. The CDR3 DNA is TGCAGCGTTGATATCAGGGTGGGGGAGACCCAGTACTTC.

The chain recombines TRBV20-1 with TRBJ2-3; a possible D gene is TRBD1 (6 bases). Germline lookup yields CDR1 DFQATT and CDR2 SNEGSKA (reference sequence). The V and J ends lost 4 bases and 3 bases respectively, with 20 bases between them. The CDR3 loop spans 16 amino acids. The CDR3 coding sequence is TGCAGTGCTACAGAGGCCAGGGGAAGGGGAACAGATACGCAGTATTTT. This translates into CSATEARGRGTDTQYF.

This chain joins TRBV20-1 and TRBJ2-3; D gene uncertain. CDR3 length: 14 amino acids. Trimming cost V 0 bases and J 1 base, with 8 bases left between them. From germline, CDR1 is DFQATT and CDR2 SNEGSKA (reference sequence). The CDR3 spells CSARDLSRTDTQYF. In DNA, the CDR3 is TGCAGTGCTAGAGATCTTAGCCGCACAGATACGCAGTATTTT.